The 7 T cell receptor beta chains below all came from one sample that was sequenced in a study of neurological immune-mediated disorders. Using its own MiXCR run on the 5' RACE reads, TCRdb lists one record per CDR3 protein. The sample has 35,000 to 50,000 distinct CDR3 sequences, more than 14% seen once. The sample was CD4+ T cells from blood. All receptors come from a woman aged 60-75 years with HTLV-1-associated myelopathy (HAM/TSP).

This clonotype was picked up many times. The V call is TRBV7-2, the J call TRBJ2-1, with D perhaps matching TRBD1 (6 bases). This CDR3 has 18 residues. Per germline, CDR1 SGHTA and CDR2 FQGNSA. The V end lost 1 base, the J end lost 2 bases, and 18 bases lay between the germline ends. CDR3 coding DNA: TGTGCCAGCAGCTTAGTATCCACCCCTACAGGGACCTACAATGAGCAGTTCTTC. It translates to CASSLVSTPTGTYNEQFF.

In its sample, this clonotype was seen many times. The chain couples TRBV5-1 to TRBJ1-2; maybe TRBD1 (5 bases). The CDR3 length is 14 residues. V lost 4 bases, J lost 2 bases, and 12 bases lay in between. Germline CDR1 and CDR2: SGHRS and YFSETQ. CDR3 protein: CASSRDGDNYGYTF. The DNA of the CDR3 is TGCGCCAGCAGCCGGGACGGCGACAACTATGGCTACACCTTC.

Ten or more counts support this clonotype. The CDR3 spells CASSPRVRQYGYTF. As DNA, the CDR3 is TGTGCCAGCAGCCCTAGAGTGAGACAGTATGGCTACACCTTC. The rearrangement links TRBV7-9 to TRBJ1-2; weak D call: TRBD1 (5 bases). Germline lookup yields CDR1 SEHNR and CDR2 FQNEAQ (reference sequence). V shed 5 bases and J shed 5 bases, with 15 bases lying between them. The CDR3 extends over 14 amino acids.

This clonotype was seen ten or more times. The chain has TRBV5-1 and TRBJ1-3, with 7 positions matching TRBD1. Trimming removed 4 bases from V and 2 bases from J; junction bases left unmatched: 9. Germline V CDR1 and CDR2: SGHRS, YFSETQ. This CDR3 contains 16 residues. The CDR3 sequence: CASSVTPGQTGNTIYF. The CDR3 region has the DNA TGCGCCAGCAGCGTGACGCCGGGACAGACTGGAAACACCATATATTTT.

This clonotype was seen ten or more times. V usage is TRBV2 and J usage is TRBJ1-1, with TRBD1 matching over 12 bases. Germline CDR1 SNHLY, CDR2 FYNNEI. The CDR3 covers 18 residues. V lost 1 base and J lost 4; bases outside the gene matches: 10. The CDR3 sequence is CASSEETGTGGRGTEAFF. CDR3 coding DNA: TGTGCCAGCAGTGAAGAGACCGGGACAGGGGGCAGAGGCACTGAAGCTTTCTTT. Supplemented by reference TRBV2 and TRBJ1-1, the full variable domain reads EPEVTQTPSHQVTQMGQEVILRCVPISNHLYFYWYRQILGQKVEFLVSFYNNEISEKSEIFDDQFSVERPDGSNFTLKIRSTKLEDSAMYFCASSEETGTGGRGTEAFFGQGTRLTVV.

This clonotype was detected many times. The rearrangement uses TRBV6-5 and TRBJ1-1, with D unclear. The germline V gene encodes CDR1 MNHEY and CDR2 SVGAGI. This CDR3 region has 15 residues. V lost 0 bases and J 4 bases, leaving 12 bases between the germline ends. The DNA of the CDR3 is TGTGCCAGCAGTTACTCGAGAGGGATCGGCACTGAAGCTTTCTTT. It yields the protein CASSYSRGIGTEAFF.

This clonotype came up many times. V usage is TRBV14 and J usage is TRBJ1-4, with 9 bases that match TRBD1. Germline V CDR1 and CDR2: SGHDN, FVKESK. The CDR3 extends over 19 amino acids. V shed 2 bases and J 0 bases; nucleotides not matched to a gene: 10. The DNA of the CDR3 is TGTGCCAGCAGCCAACCGGGACAGGGACGCCTAGCAACTAATGAAAAACTGTTTTTT. This sequence encodes CASSQPGQGRLATNEKLFF.